These 18 T cell receptor beta chains were sequenced from one sample in a study of T cell responses to AZD1222 COVID-19 vaccine (TCRdb year 2021). Receptors were amplified or captured by the immunoSEQ multiplex PCR assay. TCRdb stores this immuneACCESS table with in-frame sequences only. Part of the clones is absent; in the studies checked, under half of the shortfall reflects unresolved V genes, and no reason is known for the rest. Present in this sample are tens of thousands of clones, 80% to 90% of which were seen just once. The biggest ten clones account for more than 5% of the sample. The sample's time point label, in plain terms: baseline before first vaccination. Sample: peripheral blood, taken on day 0 of AZD1222 vaccination. Every receptor here comes from an adult in good health.

The genes are TRBV27 and TRBJ2-7; D tentatively fits TRBD1 or TRBD2 (5 bases each). The CDR3 consists of 13 residues. The V end lost 4 bases, the J end lost 0 bases, and 7 bases lay between the germline ends. CDR1 MNHEY and CDR2 SMNVEV come from the germline V gene (reference sequence). This CDR3 is CASSSGSSYEQYF. CDR3 DNA sequence: TGTGCCAGCAGTTCAGGGAGCTCCTACGAGCAGTACTTC.

The chain uses TRBV7-3 and TRBJ2-5; D is unclear. CDR3 length: 14 amino acids. With 1 base removed from V and 4 bases from J, the gap between germline ends came to 10 bases. In germline, CDR1 is SGHTA, CDR2 FQGTGA. CDR3 bases: TGTGCCAGCAGCTTAAACCCCTGGGGAGAGACCCAGTACTTC. Translating gives CASSLNPWGETQYF.

The chain employs TRBV19 and TRBJ1-5; 7 bases map to TRBD1. Trimming removed 8 bases from V and 4 bases from J; junction bases left unmatched: 11. Germline-derived CDR1 and CDR2 are LNHDA and SQIVND (reference sequence). This CDR3 contains 15 residues. The CDR3 loop is CASGRSGTDNQPQHF. CDR3 DNA: TGTGCCAGTGGAAGGTCCGGGACAGATAATCAGCCCCAGCATTTT.

The genes are TRBV3-1 (or the pseudogene TRBV3-2) and TRBJ2-5; D might be TRBD1 (5 bases). V was shortened by 3 bases and J by 7 bases, with 18 bases between the two germline ends. The CDR3 sequence is 15 residues long. CDR1 and CDR2 from the germline V gene are LGHDT and YNNKEL (reference sequence). The CDR3: CASSHSGPGRGTQYF. CDR3 in DNA: TGTGCCAGCAGCCACTCCGGACCCGGAAGGGGGACCCAGTACTTC.

V gene TRBV11-3 combines with J gene TRBJ1-1; possibly TRBD1 for D (5 bases). CDR3 length equals 14 residues. Germline CDR1 is SGHNT and CDR2 is YENEEA. The V gene lost 4 bases and the J gene lost 0 bases, with 9 bases spanning the gap. This chain's CDR3 is CASSWGRLNTEAFF. CDR3 DNA: TGTGCCAGCAGCTGGGGACGGTTGAACACTGAAGCTTTCTTT.

The rearrangement links TRBV5-5 to TRBJ1-5, with 8 positions matching TRBD1. The V gene's germline CDR1 is SGHKS and CDR2 YYEKEE (reference sequence). The junction had 8 bases not matched to a gene; V was cut back by 4 bases and J by 5 bases. The CDR3 spans 15 residues. CDR3 in DNA: TGTGCCAGCAGCGAGGACAGGGTAATTTATCAGCCCCAGCATTTT. This codes for CASSEDRVIYQPQHF. The whole variable domain, remainder taken from reference TRBV5-5 and TRBJ1-5, is DAGVTQSPTHLIKTRGQQVTLRCSPISGHKSVSWYQQVLGQGPQFIFQYYEKEERGRGNFPDRFSARQFPNYSSELNVNALLLGDSALYLCASSEDRVIYQPQHFGDGTRLSIL.

The V gene is TRBV20-1, the J gene TRBJ2-1; 10 bases match TRBD2. Trimming cost V 3 bases and J 9 bases; bases outside gene matches: 8. Germline values: CDR1 DFQATT, CDR2 SNEGSKA (reference sequence). The length of the CDR3 is 14 residues. CDR3 protein: CSASVSGGVGEQFF. CDR3 sequence (DNA): TGCAGTGCTAGTGTCAGCGGGGGGGTTGGTGAGCAGTTCTTC.

The chain recombines TRBV24-1 with TRBJ2-2, with 12 bases that match TRBD2. V shed 7 bases and J 7 bases; nucleotides not matched to a gene: 9. Looked up from germline, CDR1 is KGHDR and CDR2 is SFDVKD. The CDR3 has 16 residues. The CDR3 loop reads CATRAQTSGGSGELFF. The CDR3 DNA is TGTGCCACCAGGGCCCAGACTAGCGGGGGTAGCGGGGAGCTGTTTTTT.

V and J are TRBV3-1 (or the pseudogene TRBV3-2) and TRBJ2-7; weak D call: TRBD1 (6 bases). The CDR3 is made up of 14 amino acids. V lost 4 bases and J 1 base, leaving 11 bases between the germline ends. Germline V gene sequence: CDR1 LGHDT, CDR2 YNNKEL (reference sequence). For the CDR3, the DNA is TGTGCCAGCAGCCTGAACAGGGATTCCTACGAGCAGTACTTC. Encoded protein: CASSLNRDSYEQYF.

CDR3 amino acids: CSARRASYEQYF. The CDR3 region has the DNA TGCAGCGCCCGGCGGGCATCCTACGAGCAGTACTTC. J is TRBJ2-7 and V is TRBV29-1; possibly TRBD2 for D (5 bases). Germline lookup yields CDR1 SQVTM and CDR2 ANQGSEA. The length of the CDR3 is 12 residues. Trimming removed 7 bases from V and 1 base from J, with 11 bases in between.

The chain recombines TRBV4-1 with TRBJ2-4; TRBD1 might be the D (5 bases). The CDR3 spans 13 residues. Looked up from germline, CDR1 is MGHRA and CDR2 is YSYEKL. The V and J ends lost 3 bases and 7 bases respectively, with 10 bases between them. CDR3 amino acids: CASSHRDDNIQYF. The CDR3 DNA sequence: TGCGCCAGCAGCCACAGGGATGACAACATTCAGTACTTC.

The rearrangement uses TRBV12-3 or TRBV12-4 and TRBJ2-7; the D gene is possibly TRBD1 (5 bases). The ends were cut back, 3 bases at V and 3 bases at J, with 9 bases in the middle. The CDR3 totals 13 residues. The chain's CDR3 is CASSFKQDYEQYF. Here the CDR3 DNA reads TGTGCCAGCAGTTTTAAACAGGACTACGAGCAGTACTTC.

This clone came up once. This rearrangement joins TRBV11-2 to TRBJ1-6; D remains unclear. The CDR3 length is 13 residues. In germline, CDR1 is SGHAT, CDR2 FQNNGV. V lost 4 bases to trimming and J lost 9 bases, with 10 bases between them. Here the CDR3 reads CASSSESGSPLHF. The CDR3 DNA sequence: TGTGCCAGCAGCTCGGAGAGTGGTTCACCCCTCCACTTT.

This chain connects TRBV7-8 to TRBJ1-1, with D perhaps TRBD1 (5 bases). Germline values: CDR1 SGHVS, CDR2 FQNEAQ. The V and J ends lost 3 bases and 7 bases respectively, with 15 bases between them. There are 14 residues in the CDR3. The CDR3 DNA reads as TGTGCCAGCAGCTTTCTCGAAGGGGAAAATGAAGCTTTCTTT. Its translation is CASSFLEGENEAFF.

The chain combines TRBV7-3 with TRBJ2-2, with a tentative D call TRBD2 (7 bases). The V end lost 1 base, the J end lost 1 base, and 13 bases lay between the germline ends. The germline V gene encodes CDR1 SGHTA and CDR2 FQGTGA. This CDR3 has 17 residues. The CDR3 DNA is TGTGCCAGCAGCTTAATTGGCGGGGGCCAGAACACCGGGGAGCTGTTTTTT. As protein: CASSLIGGGQNTGELFF.

The J gene is TRBJ2-2, the V gene TRBV4-2, with no clear D. Trimming stripped 4 bases from V and 5 bases from J, with 11 bases between. The length of the CDR3 is 14 residues. CDR1 is LGHNA and CDR2 is YNFKEQ in the germline V gene. DNA of the CDR3: TGTGCCAGCAGCCGAAATTTGGAAACCGGGGAGCTGTTTTTT. Its protein product is CASSRNLETGELFF.

This rearrangement joins TRBV28 to TRBJ1-5; D is possibly TRBD1 (6 bases). The germline gives CDR1 MDHEN, CDR2 SYDVKM. There are 12 residues in the CDR3. V was clipped by 9 bases and J by 5 bases, with 11 bases between them. As DNA, the CDR3 is TGTGCCAGTTTGGAGGGGGATCAGCCCCAGCATTTT. As protein: CASLEGDQPQHF.

The chain recombines TRBV6-2 or TRBV6-3 with TRBJ1-2; tentatively, D is TRBD1 (5 bases). V dropped 4 bases and J dropped 3 bases, with 15 bases sitting between them. The germline gives CDR1 MNHEY, CDR2 SVGEGT. The CDR3 is 15 amino acids. Here the CDR3 reads CASSFGTADYYGYTF. Written as DNA, the CDR3 is TGTGCCAGCAGTTTCGGGACCGCGGATTACTATGGCTACACCTTC.